The clone carrying this TCR beta chain occurred a few times. This entry belongs to a study of T-cell memory formation after mild COVID-19. TCRdb itself ran the 5' RACE reads through MiXCR, one entry per CDR3 protein. The repertoire holds about half a million distinct CDR3 sequences, with around a sixth as singletons. CDR3 length: 14 residues. CDR1 MNHEY and CDR2 SVGAGI come from the germline V gene. V was clipped by 10 bases and J by 1 base, with 16 bases between them. The chain couples TRBV6-5 to TRBJ1-1, with D uncertain. Sample: PBMCs or a T cell subset sorted from them (not recorded which). The sequence was collected from an adult woman who had mild COVID-19 (a few samples of this study predate the infection). Cell type and time point are not known. The CDR3 spells CATRSPSWNTEAFF. CDR3 nucleotide sequence: TGTGCCACCCGTTCGCCCTCATGGAACACTGAAGCTTTCTTT.